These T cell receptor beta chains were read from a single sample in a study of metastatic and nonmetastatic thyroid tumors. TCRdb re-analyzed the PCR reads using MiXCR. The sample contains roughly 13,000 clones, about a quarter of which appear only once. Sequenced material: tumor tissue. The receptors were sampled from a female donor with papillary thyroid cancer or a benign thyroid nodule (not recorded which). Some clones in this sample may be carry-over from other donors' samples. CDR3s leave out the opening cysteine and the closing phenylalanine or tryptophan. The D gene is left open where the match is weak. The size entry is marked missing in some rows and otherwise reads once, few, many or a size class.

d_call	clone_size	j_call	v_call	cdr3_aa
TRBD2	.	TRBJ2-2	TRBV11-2	ASSFGLDLHTGELF
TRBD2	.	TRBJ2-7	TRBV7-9	ASSGGTSGEQY
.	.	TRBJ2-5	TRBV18	ASSPSETQY
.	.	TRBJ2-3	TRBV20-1	SARALSEGTTYSDTQY
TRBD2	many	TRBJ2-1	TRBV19	ASSRRLAVDEQF
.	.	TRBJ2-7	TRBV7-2	ASSQSTPRYEQY
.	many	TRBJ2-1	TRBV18	ASSPTLRDRDNEQF
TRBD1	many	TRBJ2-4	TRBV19	ASPQGASKNIQY
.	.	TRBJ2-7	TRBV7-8	ASSLDRGGGEQY
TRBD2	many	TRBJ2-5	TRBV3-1	ASSHGTTRGETQY